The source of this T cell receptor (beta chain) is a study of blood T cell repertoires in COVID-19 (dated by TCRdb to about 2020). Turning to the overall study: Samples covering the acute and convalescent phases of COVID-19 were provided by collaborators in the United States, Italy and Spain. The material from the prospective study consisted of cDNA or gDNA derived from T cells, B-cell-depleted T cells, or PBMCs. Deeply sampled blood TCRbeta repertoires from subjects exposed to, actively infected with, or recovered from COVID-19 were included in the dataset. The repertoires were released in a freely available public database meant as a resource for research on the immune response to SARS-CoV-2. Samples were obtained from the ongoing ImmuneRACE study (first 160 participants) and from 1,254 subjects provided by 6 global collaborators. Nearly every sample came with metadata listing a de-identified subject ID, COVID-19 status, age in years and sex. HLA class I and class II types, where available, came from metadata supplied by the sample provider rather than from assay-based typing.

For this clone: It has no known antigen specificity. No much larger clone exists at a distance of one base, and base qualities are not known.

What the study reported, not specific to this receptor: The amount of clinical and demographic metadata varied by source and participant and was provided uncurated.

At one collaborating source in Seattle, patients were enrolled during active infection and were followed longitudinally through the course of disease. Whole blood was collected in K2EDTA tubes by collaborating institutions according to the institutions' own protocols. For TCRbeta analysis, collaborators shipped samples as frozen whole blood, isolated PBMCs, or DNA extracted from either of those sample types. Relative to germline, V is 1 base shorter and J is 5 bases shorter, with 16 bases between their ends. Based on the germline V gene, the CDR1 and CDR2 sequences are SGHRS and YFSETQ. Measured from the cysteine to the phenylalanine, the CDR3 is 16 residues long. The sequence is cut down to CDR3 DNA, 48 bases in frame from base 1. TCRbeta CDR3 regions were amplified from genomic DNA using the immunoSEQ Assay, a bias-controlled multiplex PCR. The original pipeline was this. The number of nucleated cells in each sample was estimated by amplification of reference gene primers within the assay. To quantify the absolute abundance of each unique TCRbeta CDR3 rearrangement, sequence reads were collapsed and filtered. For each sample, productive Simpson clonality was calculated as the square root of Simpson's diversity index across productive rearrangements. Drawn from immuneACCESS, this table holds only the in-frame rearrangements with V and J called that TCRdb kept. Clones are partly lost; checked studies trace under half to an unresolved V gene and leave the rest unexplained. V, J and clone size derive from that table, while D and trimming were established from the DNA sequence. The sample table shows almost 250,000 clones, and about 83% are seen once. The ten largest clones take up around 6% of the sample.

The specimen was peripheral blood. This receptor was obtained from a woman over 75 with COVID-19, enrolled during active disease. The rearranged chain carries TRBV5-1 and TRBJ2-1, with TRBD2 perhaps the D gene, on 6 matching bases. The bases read TGCGCCAGCAGCTTGAACTCCGGGGGACCAAACAATGAGCAGTTCTTC. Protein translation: CASSLNSGGPNNEQFF.